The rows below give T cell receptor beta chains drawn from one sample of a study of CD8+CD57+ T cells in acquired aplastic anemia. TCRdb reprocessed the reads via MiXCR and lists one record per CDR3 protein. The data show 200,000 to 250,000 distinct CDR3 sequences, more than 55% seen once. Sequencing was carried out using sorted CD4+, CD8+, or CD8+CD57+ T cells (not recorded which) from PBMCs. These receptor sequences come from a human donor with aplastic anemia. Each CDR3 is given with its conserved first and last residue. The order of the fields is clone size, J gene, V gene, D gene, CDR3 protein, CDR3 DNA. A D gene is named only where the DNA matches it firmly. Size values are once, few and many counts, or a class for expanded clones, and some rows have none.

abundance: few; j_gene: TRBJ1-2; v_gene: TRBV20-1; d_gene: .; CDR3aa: CSAFPFGGDYGYTF; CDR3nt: TGCAGTGCTTTTCCGTTCGGGGGGGACTATGGCTACACCTTC
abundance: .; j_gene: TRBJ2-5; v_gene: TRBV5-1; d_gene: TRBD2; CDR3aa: CASYFGGGVKQETQYF; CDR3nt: TGCGCCAGCTACTTTGGCGGGGGGGTTAAACAAGAGACCCAGTACTTC
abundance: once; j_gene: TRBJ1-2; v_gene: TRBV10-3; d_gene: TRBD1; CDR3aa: CASSSDRGLGYTF; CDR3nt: TGTGCCAGCAGTTCGGACAGGGGGCTTGGCTACACCTTC
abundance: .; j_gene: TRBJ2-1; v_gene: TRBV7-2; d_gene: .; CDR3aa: CASSLGHANNEQFF; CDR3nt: TGTGCCAGCAGCTTAGGACACGCTAACAATGAGCAGTTCTTC
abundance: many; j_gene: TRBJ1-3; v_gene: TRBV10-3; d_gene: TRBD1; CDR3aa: CAISEEETGWPGNTIYF; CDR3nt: TGTGCCATCAGTGAGGAGGAGACAGGGTGGCCTGGAAACACCATATATTTT
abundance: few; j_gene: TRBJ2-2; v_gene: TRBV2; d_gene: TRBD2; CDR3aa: CASSLTSGRNSGELFF; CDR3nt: TGTGCCAGCAGCTTAACTAGCGGGAGGAATTCCGGGGAGCTGTTTTTT
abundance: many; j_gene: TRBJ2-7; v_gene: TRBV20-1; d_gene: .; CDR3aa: CSARPPPAAGDPGGNEQYF; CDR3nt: TGCAGTGCTAGGCCCCCCCCCGCCGCGGGGGACCCCGGGGGCAACGAGCAGTACTTC
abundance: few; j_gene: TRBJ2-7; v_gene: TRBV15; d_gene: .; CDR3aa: CATSRFPPAPESYEQYF; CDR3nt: TGTGCCACCAGCAGATTCCCCCCGGCTCCGGAATCCTACGAGCAGTACTTC
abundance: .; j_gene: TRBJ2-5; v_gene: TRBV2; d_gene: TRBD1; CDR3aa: CASIDRTGLGETQYF; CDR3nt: TGTGCCAGCATAGATCGGACAGGGTTGGGAGAGACCCAGTACTTC
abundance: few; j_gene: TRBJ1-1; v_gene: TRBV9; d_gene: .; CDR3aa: CASSVSLLGTEAFF; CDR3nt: TGTGCCAGCAGCGTATCCCTCCTTGGCACTGAAGCTTTCTTT
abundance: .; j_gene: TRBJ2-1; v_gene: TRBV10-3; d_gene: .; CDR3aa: CASGLYNEQFF; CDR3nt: TGTGCCTCGGGACTCTACAATGAGCAGTTCTTC
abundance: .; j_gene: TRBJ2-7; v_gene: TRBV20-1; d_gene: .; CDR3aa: CSAARPPKGEQYF; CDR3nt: TGCAGTGCTGCCCGTCCTCCTAAAGGCGAGCAGTACTTC
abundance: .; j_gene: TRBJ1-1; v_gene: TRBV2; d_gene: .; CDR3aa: CARSRDKAFF; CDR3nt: TGTGCCAGGTCCCGGGACAAAGCTTTCTTT
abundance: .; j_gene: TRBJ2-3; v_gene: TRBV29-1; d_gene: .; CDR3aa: CSAGISDTQYF; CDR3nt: TGCAGCGCCGGCATCTCAGATACGCAGTATTTT
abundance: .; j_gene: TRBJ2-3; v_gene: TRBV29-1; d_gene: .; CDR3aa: CSVGGGGFDTDTQYF; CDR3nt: TGCAGCGTTGGTGGAGGGGGGTTTGACACAGATACGCAGTATTTT
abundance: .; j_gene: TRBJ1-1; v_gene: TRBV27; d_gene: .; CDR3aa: CASSLQDGHTEAFF; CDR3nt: TGTGCCAGCAGTTTACAAGACGGACACACTGAAGCTTTCTTT
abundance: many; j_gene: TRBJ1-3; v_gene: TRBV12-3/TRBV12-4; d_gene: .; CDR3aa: CASSLTAGSSGNTIYF; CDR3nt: TGTGCCAGCAGTTTAACTGCAGGCAGCTCTGGAAACACCATATATTTT
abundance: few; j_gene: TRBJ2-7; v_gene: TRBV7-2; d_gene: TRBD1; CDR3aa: CASSLASRQGGGEQYF; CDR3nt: TGTGCCAGCAGCTTAGCGAGTCGACAGGGTGGGGGCGAGCAGTACTTC
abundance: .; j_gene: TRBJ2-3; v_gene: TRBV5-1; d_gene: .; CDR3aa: CASTGTTASTDTQYF; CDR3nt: TGCGCCAGCACTGGTACGACAGCTAGCACAGATACGCAGTATTTT
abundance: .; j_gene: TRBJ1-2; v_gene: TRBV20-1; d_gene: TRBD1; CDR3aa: CSARGKLGQGSNYGYTF; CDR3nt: TGCAGTGCTAGAGGGAAACTAGGACAGGGGTCTAACTATGGCTACACCTTC
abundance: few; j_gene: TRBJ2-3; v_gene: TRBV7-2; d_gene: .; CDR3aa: CASSYRSQADTQYF; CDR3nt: TGTGCCAGCAGTTACCGGAGCCAGGCAGATACGCAGTATTTT
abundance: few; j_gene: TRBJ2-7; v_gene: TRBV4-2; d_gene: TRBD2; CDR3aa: CASSQDIGGTYEQYF; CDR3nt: TGTGCCAGCAGCCAAGATATCGGGGGGACCTACGAGCAGTACTTC
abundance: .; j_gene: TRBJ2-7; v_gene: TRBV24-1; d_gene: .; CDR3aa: CAISESEQQVHEQYF; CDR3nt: TGTGCCATCAGTGAGTCAGAGCAGCAGGTCCACGAGCAGTACTTC
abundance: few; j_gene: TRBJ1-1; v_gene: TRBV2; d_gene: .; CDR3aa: CASKLNTEAFF; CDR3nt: TGTGCCAGCAAGTTGAACACTGAAGCTTTCTTT
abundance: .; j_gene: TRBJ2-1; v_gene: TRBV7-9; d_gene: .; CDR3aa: CASSVINRYNEQFF; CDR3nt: TGTGCCAGCAGCGTTATAAATAGGTACAATGAGCAGTTCTTC
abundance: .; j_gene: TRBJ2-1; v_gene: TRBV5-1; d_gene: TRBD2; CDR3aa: CASSSFGTSVDEQFF; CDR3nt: TGCGCCAGCAGCTCCTTCGGGACTAGCGTCGATGAGCAGTTCTTC
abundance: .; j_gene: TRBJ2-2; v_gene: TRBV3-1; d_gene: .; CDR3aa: CASSHGGELFF; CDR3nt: TGTGCCAGCAGCCACGGGGGGGAGCTGTTTTTT
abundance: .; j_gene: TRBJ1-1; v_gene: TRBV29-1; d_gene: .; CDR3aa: CSVESENPEAFF; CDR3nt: TGCAGCGTTGAGAGCGAAAACCCTGAAGCTTTCTTT
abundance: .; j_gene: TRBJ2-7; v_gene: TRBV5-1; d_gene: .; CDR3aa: CASSLAQGPGYEQYF; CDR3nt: TGCGCCAGCAGCTTGGCCCAGGGTCCGGGCTACGAGCAGTACTTC
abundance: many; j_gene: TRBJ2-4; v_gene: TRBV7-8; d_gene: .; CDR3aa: CASSLAVGGKNIQYF; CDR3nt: TGTGCCAGCAGCTTAGCGGTTGGGGGCAAAAACATTCAGTACTTC
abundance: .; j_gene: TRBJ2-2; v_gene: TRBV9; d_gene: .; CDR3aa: CASSAEDGSTGELFF; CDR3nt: TGTGCCAGCAGCGCCGAAGACGGTAGCACCGGGGAGCTGTTTTTT
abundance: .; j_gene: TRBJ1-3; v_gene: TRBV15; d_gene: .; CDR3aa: CATSRDIVPGNTIYF; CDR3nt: TGTGCCACCAGCAGAGATATCGTACCTGGAAACACCATATATTTT
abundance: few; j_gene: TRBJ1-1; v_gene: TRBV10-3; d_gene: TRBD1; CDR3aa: CASGQGFPTEAFF; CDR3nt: TGTGCCAGCGGACAGGGGTTTCCCACTGAAGCTTTCTTT
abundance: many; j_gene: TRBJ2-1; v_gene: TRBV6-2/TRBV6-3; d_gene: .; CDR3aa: CASSPLTSDYNEQFF; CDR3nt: TGTGCCAGCAGCCCTTTGACTAGTGACTACAATGAGCAGTTCTTC
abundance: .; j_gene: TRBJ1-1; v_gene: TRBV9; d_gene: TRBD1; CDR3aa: CASSVSDRGNTEAFF; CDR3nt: TGTGCCAGCAGCGTATCGGACAGGGGAAACACTGAAGCTTTCTTT
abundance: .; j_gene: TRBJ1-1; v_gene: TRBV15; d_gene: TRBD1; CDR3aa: CATSSQDPGGAWNTEAFF; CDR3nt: TGTGCCACCAGCAGCCAAGATCCAGGGGGCGCATGGAACACTGAAGCTTTCTTT
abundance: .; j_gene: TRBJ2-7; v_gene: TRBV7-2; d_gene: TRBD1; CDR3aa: CASSLVLGDSYEQYF; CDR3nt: TGTGCCAGCAGCTTAGTCTTAGGGGACAGCTACGAGCAGTACTTC
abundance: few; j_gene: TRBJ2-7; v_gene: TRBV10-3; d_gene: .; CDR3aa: CAISDSVSYEQYF; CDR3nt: TGTGCCATCAGTGATTCAGTTTCCTACGAGCAGTACTTC
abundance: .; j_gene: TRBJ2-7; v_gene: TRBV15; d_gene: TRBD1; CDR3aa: CATSNESPGQYYEQYF; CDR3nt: TGTGCCACCAGCAACGAATCGCCGGGACAGTACTACGAGCAGTACTTC
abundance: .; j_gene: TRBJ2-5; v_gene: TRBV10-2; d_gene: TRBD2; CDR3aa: CATRTGTSGGAETQYF; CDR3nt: TGCGCCACCCGAACCGGGACTAGCGGGGGGGCAGAGACCCAGTACTTC
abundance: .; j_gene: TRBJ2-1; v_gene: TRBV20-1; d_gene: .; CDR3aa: CSAKPTYNEQFF; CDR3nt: TGCAGTGCCAAGCCCACGTACAATGAGCAGTTCTTC
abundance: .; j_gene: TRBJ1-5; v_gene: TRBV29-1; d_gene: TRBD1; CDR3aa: CSVAQGAGNQPQHF; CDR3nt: TGCAGCGTCGCTCAGGGGGCCGGCAATCAGCCCCAGCATTTT
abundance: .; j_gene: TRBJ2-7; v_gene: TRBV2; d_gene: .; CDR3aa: CASSRNPRNYEQCF; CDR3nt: TGTGCCAGCAGCCGGAATCCGAGAAACTACGAGCAGTGCTTC
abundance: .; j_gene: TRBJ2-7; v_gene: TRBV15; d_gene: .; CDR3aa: CATSSSRPGHVYEQYF; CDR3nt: TGTGCCACCAGCAGCTCCAGGCCGGGACATGTGTACGAGCAGTACTTC
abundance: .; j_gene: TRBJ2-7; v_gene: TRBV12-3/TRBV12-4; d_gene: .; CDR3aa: CASSFLIYYEQYF; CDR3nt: TGTGCCAGCAGTTTTCTCATATACTACGAGCAGTACTTC
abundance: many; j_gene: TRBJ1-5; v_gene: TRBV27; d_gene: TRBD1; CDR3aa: CASSVTGVNQPQHF; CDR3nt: TGTGCCAGCAGCGTGACAGGGGTAAATCAGCCCCAGCATTTT
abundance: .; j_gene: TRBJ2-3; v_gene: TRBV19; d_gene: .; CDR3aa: CASSIGHRVRTDTQYF; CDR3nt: TGTGCCAGTAGTATAGGTCACAGGGTACGCACAGATACGCAGTATTTT
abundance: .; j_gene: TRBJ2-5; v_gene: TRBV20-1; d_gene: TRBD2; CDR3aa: CSAHTGLAEETQYF; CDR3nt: TGCAGTGCTCATACGGGACTAGCGGAGGAGACCCAGTACTTC